Presented here are 24 T cell receptor beta chains from one specimen sequenced in a study of long-term antiretroviral therapy in people with HIV. The assay used was immunoSEQ (version v3.0), run at survey level. Profiling relied on immunoSEQ multiplex PCR, and the TCRdb table lists in-frame clones only, not all of them. The sample gives over 25,000 clones, approximately 93% of which show up once; 10% is in the top ten. Specimen: unsorted PBMCs, collected 6.2 years after starting antiretroviral therapy. Source of these receptors: a man aged 40-49 years with HIV.

This chain joins TRBV15 and TRBJ2-5; D not resolved. Per germline, CDR1 LNHNV and CDR2 YYDKDF (reference sequence). With 1 base removed from V and 1 base from J, the gap between germline ends came to 10 bases. CDR3 size: 15 residues. The CDR3 protein is CATSRGPAPQETQYF. CDR3 bases: TGTGCCACCAGCAGAGGACCTGCGCCCCAAGAGACCCAGTACTTC.

The J gene is TRBJ2-2, the V gene TRBV6-5; TRBD2 matches at 10 bases. This CDR3 has 13 residues. V shed 9 bases and J 8 bases; nucleotides not matched to a gene: 6. Germline V gives CDR1 MNHEY, CDR2 SVGAGI. Here the CDR3 reads CASGNSGRGELFF. The CDR3 DNA follows: TGTGCCAGTGGGAATAGCGGGAGGGGGGAGCTGTTTTTT.

The V and J genes are TRBV7-9 and TRBJ2-1; TRBD2 matches 7 bases. The CDR3 spans 16 residues. The germline V gene encodes CDR1 SEHNR and CDR2 FQNEAQ (reference sequence). J was trimmed by 0 bases and V by 5 bases; bases with no gene match: 7. CDR3 sequence reads: CASSDSGHSSYNEQFF. In nucleotides, the CDR3 is TGTGCCAGCAGCGATAGCGGGCACAGCTCCTACAATGAGCAGTTCTTC. The full variable domain, rest sourced from reference TRBV7-9 and TRBJ2-1, is DTGVSQNPRHKITKRGQNVTFRCDPISEHNRLYWYRQTLGQGPEFLTYFQNEAQLEKSRLLSDRFSAERPKGSFSTLEIQRTEQGDSAMYLCASSDSGHSSYNEQFFGPGTRLTVL.

In its sample, this clone was seen once. The chain couples TRBV6-6 to TRBJ1-1, with D unclear. CDR1 and CDR2 from the germline V gene are MNHNY and SVGAGI (reference sequence). V was pared by 2 bases and J by 2 bases, with 9 bases between. The CDR3 sequence is 14 residues long. CDR3: CASSYVTFNTEAFF. CDR3 nucleotide sequence: TGTGCCAGCAGTTACGTCACATTTAACACTGAAGCTTTCTTT.

V is TRBV2 and J is TRBJ1-1; TRBD1 matches 7 bases. CDR1 and CDR2 (germline): SNHLY, FYNNEI. CDR3 length: 17 amino acids. The V and J ends lost 4 bases and 0 bases, in that order; junction bases with no gene match: 11. CDR3 nucleotides: TGTGCCAGCAGTGCCGCCCGGGACAGCACTCTGAACACTGAAGCTTTCTTT. It is translated as CASSAARDSTLNTEAFF.

This chain joins TRBV21-1 and TRBJ1-2. TRBV21-1 is classified as a pseudogene. The CDR3 runs to 17 residues. The chain's CDR3 is CASSATRTKGGPYGYTF. The CDR3 DNA reads TGTGCCAGCAGCGCCACAAGAACCAAGGGCGGGCCCTATGGCTACACCTTC.

The J gene is TRBJ2-2, the V gene TRBV7-8, with D maybe TRBD2 (5 bases). This CDR3 spans 13 amino acids. Trimming left V 5 bases short and J 4 bases short, with 8 bases between. The germline CDR1 and CDR2 sequences are SGHVS and FQNEAQ. The CDR3, as DNA: TGTGCCAGCAGCCTAGGGAGCACCGGGGAGCTGTTTTTT. It specifies CASSLGSTGELFF.

The CDR3 here is CASSSADLSTDTQYF. In DNA form, the CDR3 reads TGTGCCAGCAGTTCCGCGGACTTATCCACAGATACGCAGTATTTT. The V and J genes are TRBV6-6 and TRBJ2-3; tentatively, D is TRBD2 (5 bases). This CDR3 is built from 15 residues. V lost 4 bases, J lost 2 bases, and 13 bases lay in between. Germline loops: CDR1 MNHNY, CDR2 SVGAGI (reference sequence).

The V call is TRBV19, the J call TRBJ2-2; TRBD2 aligns across 7 bases. This CDR3 is built from 17 residues. Germline V gene sequence: CDR1 LNHDA, CDR2 SQIVND (reference sequence). The trim removed 3 bases at V and 5 bases at J, leaving 12 bases unmatched. CDR3 residues: CASSISWTRMETGELFF. The CDR3 nucleotides read TGTGCCAGTAGTATTTCCTGGACTAGGATGGAAACCGGGGAGCTGTTTTTT.

The gene calls are TRBV7-9 and TRBJ2-1; D remains unclear. Per germline, CDR1 SEHNR and CDR2 FQNEAQ (reference sequence). The CDR3 runs to 14 residues. The ends were cut back, 1 base at V and 6 bases at J, with 10 bases in the middle. The CDR3 sequence: CASSLVRVINEQFF. In DNA form, the CDR3 reads TGTGCCAGCAGCTTAGTCCGGGTAATCAATGAGCAGTTCTTC.

The J gene is TRBJ1-5, the V gene TRBV15; 10 bases match TRBD1. Losses at the gene ends were 1 base for V and 9 bases for J; bases not matched to a gene: 6. Germline assignment: CDR1 LNHNV and CDR2 YYDKDF (reference sequence). There are 15 residues in the CDR3. As DNA, the CDR3 is TGTGCCACCAGCAGAGGGGACAGGGGCTCTGGGCCCCAGCATTTT. Translated, it gives CATSRGDRGSGPQHF.

The V call is TRBV19, the J call TRBJ2-3; D might be TRBD1 (6 bases). Between the trimmed V and J ends, which lost 2 bases and 4 bases, there was a span of 13 bases. This CDR3 comprises 15 residues. Per the germline V gene, CDR1 is LNHDA and CDR2 is SQIVND (reference sequence). The CDR3 region is CASSISGAGADTQYF. CDR3 bases: TGTGCCAGTAGTATATCAGGGGCTGGGGCAGATACGCAGTATTTT.

This clone appeared once. The chain is built from TRBV7-6 and TRBJ2-2; D tentatively fits TRBD1 or TRBD2 (6 bases each). The CDR3 has 16 residues. In germline, CDR1 is SGHVS, CDR2 FNYEAQ. Trimming cost V 2 bases and J 4 bases, with 14 bases left between them. DNA of the CDR3: TGTGCCAGCAGCTTACTTAGGGGGGAAGGCACCGGGGAGCTGTTTTTT. This codes for CASSLLRGEGTGELFF.

The chain is built from TRBV5-6 and TRBJ1-4; D not resolved. This CDR3 has 14 residues. Germline CDR1 is SGHDT and CDR2 is YYEEEE. Trimming left V 4 bases short and J 8 bases short, with 15 bases between. The CDR3 reads CASSREIGDEKLFF. The DNA of the CDR3 is TGTGCCAGCAGCCGGGAGATTGGCGACGAAAAACTGTTTTTT. Full variable domain (rest looked up from reference TRBV5-6 and TRBJ1-4): DAGVTQSPTHLIKTRGQQVTLRCSPKSGHDTVSWYQQALGQGPQFIFQYYEEEERQRGNFPDRFSGHQFPNYSSELNVNALLLGDSALYLCASSREIGDEKLFFGSGTQLSVL.

This chain links TRBV5-4 with TRBJ2-5; tentatively, D is TRBD1 or TRBD2 (5 bases each). V dropped 5 bases and J dropped 4 bases, with 12 bases sitting between them. Per germline, CDR1 SGHNT and CDR2 YYREEE (reference sequence). The CDR3 is 13 residues long. For the CDR3, the DNA is TGTGCCAGCAGTCTGGCCGGGACAGAGACCCAGTACTTC. This codes for CASSLAGTETQYF.

This chain joins TRBV14 and TRBJ2-1; D gene unclear. From germline, CDR1 is SGHDN and CDR2 FVKESK. Trimming cost V 0 bases and J 2 bases, with 8 bases left between them. The CDR3 runs to 15 residues. CDR3 protein: CASSQDGYTYNEQFF. CDR3 sequence (DNA): TGTGCCAGCAGCCAAGATGGGTACACCTACAATGAGCAGTTCTTC. Combining the CDR3 with reference TRBV14 and TRBJ2-1 gives the whole variable domain EAGVTQFPSHSVIEKGQTVTLRCDPISGHDNLYWYRRVMGKEIKFLLHFVKESKQDESGMPNNRFLAERTGGTYSTLKVQPAELEDSGVYFCASSQDGYTYNEQFFGPGTRLTVL.

The V gene is TRBV7-9, the J gene TRBJ1-1; D gene uncertain. This CDR3 region has 17 residues. Trimming removed 4 bases at V and 1 base at J, with 19 bases between. Germline-derived CDR1 and CDR2 are SEHNR and FQNEAQ (reference sequence). DNA of the CDR3: TGTGCCAGCAGCTCCCCACCCTCCGTCACTACGAACACTGAAGCTTTCTTT. The encoded protein is CASSSPPSVTTNTEAFF.

This chain uses TRBV7-6 with TRBJ2-2; D remains ambiguous. Germline V gene lookup returns CDR1 SGHVS and CDR2 FNYEAQ. This CDR3 is built from 17 residues. V dropped 1 base and J dropped 3 bases, with 15 bases sitting between them. This CDR3 reads CASSLGATARYTGELFF. The CDR3 DNA reads TGTGCCAGCAGCTTAGGGGCGACCGCTCGATACACCGGGGAGCTGTTTTTT.

The chain combines TRBV7-9 with TRBJ2-5, with 10 bases that match TRBD2. CDR1 and CDR2 (germline): SEHNR, FQNEAQ (reference sequence). The CDR3 runs 15 residues. Trimming removed 1 base from V and 5 bases from J; junction bases left unmatched: 4. The CDR3 loop is CASSLVLAGVETQYF. DNA of the CDR3: TGTGCCAGCAGCTTAGTTCTAGCGGGAGTTGAGACCCAGTACTTC.

The chain links TRBV11-2 to TRBJ2-5; the D gene is possibly TRBD1 (6 bases). Looked up from germline, CDR1 is SGHAT and CDR2 is FQNNGV. The V and J ends lost 5 bases and 4 bases respectively, with 14 bases between them. The CDR3 runs 14 residues. Here the CDR3 DNA reads TGTGCCAGCAGCATAGCGACAGGCGCAGAGACCCAGTACTTC. Its protein product is CASSIATGAETQYF.

This chain joins TRBV11-3 and TRBJ1-3; no clear D. V gave up 5 bases and J gave up 3 bases, with 8 bases separating them. From germline, CDR1 is SGHNT and CDR2 YENEEA. CDR3 size: 13 residues. CDR3 in DNA: TGTGCCAGCAGCGAATTGGTTGGAAACACCATATATTTT. Translating it yields CASSELVGNTIYF.

The chain couples TRBV15 to TRBJ2-1, with TRBD2 as a possible D gene (5 bases). Per germline, CDR1 LNHNV and CDR2 YYDKDF (reference sequence). This CDR3 comprises 14 residues. V was shortened by 5 bases and J by 4 bases, with 12 bases between the two germline ends. The CDR3 here is CATSGLPSYNEQFF. The CDR3 DNA reads TGTGCCACCAGCGGACTCCCTTCGTACAATGAGCAGTTCTTC. Full variable domain (outside the CDR3, taken from reference TRBV15 and TRBJ2-1): DAMVIQNPRYQVTQFGKPVTLSCSQTLNHNVMYWYQQKSSQAPKLLFHYYDKDFNNEADTPDNFQSRRPNTSFCFLDIRSPGLGDTAMYLCATSGLPSYNEQFFGPGTRLTVL.

The rearrangement joins TRBV25-1 to TRBJ2-3; the match to TRBD2 covers 10 bases. Germline lookup yields CDR1 MGHDK and CDR2 SYGVNS. This CDR3 comprises 16 residues. V shed 6 bases and J 1 base; nucleotides not matched to a gene: 7. The CDR3: CASRSTGTSGTDTQYF. In DNA, the CDR3 is TGTGCCAGCAGAAGTACCGGGACTAGCGGCACAGATACGCAGTATTTT.

This clone appeared a single time. The chain couples TRBV19 to TRBJ1-5; tentatively, D is TRBD1 (5 bases). The CDR3 runs 14 residues. Germline V gene sequence: CDR1 LNHDA, CDR2 SQIVND (reference sequence). V was cut by 4 bases and J by 1 base, with 8 bases left in between. The DNA of the CDR3 is TGTGCCAGTAGTAATGAGGGGAGCAATCAGCCCCAGCATTTT. It specifies CASSNEGSNQPQHF.